This T cell receptor beta chain came from a study of human T cells and chemical hapten exposure. Time point of the sample: healthy volunteer bleed at 2 weeks. The starting material, unfractionated whole blood, was used for total RNA extraction. V was cut by 3 bases and J by 0 bases, with 9 bases left in between. The germline CDR1 and CDR2 sequences are SGDLS and YYNGEE. The CDR3 is 15 amino acids. In TCRdb, the RACE reads were re-called with MiXCR into one record per CDR3 protein. The sample lists about 45,000 distinct CDR3 sequences, 3.5% to 4.5% occurring once. The source is a human donor in good health. Some clones in this sample may be carry-over from other donors' samples. The chain joins TRBV9 to TRBJ1-4, with D perhaps TRBD1 (5 bases). The sequenced sample consisted of whole blood. Here the CDR3 DNA reads TGTGCCAGCAGCGGATCAGGGTCAACTAATGAAAAACTGTTTTTT. It codes for CASSGSGSTNEKLFF.